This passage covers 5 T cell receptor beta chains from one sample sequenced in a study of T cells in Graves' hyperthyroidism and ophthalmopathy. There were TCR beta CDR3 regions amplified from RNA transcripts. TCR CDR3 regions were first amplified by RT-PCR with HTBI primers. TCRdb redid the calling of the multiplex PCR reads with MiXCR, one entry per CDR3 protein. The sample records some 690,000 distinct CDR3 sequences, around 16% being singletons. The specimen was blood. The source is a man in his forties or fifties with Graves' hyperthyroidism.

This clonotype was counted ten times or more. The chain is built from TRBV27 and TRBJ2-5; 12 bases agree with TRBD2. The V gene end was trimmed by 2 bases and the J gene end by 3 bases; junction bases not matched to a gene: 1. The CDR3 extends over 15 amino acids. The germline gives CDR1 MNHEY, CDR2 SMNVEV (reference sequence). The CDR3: CASSLLAGGKETQYF. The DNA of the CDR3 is TGTGCCAGCAGTTTACTAGCGGGAGGGAAAGAGACCCAGTACTTC.

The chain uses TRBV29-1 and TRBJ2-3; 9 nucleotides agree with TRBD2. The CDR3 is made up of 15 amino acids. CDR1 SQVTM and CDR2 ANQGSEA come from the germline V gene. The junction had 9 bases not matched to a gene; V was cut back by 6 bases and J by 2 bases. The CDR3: CSVLVLAGYTDTQYF. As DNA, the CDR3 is TGCAGCGTCCTTGTCCTAGCGGGGTACACAGATACGCAGTATTTT.

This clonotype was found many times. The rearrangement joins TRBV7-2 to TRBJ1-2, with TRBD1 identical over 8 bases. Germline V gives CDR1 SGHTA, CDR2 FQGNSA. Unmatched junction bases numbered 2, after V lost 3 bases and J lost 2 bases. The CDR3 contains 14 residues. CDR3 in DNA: TGTGCCAGCAGCTTGACAGGGGCCAACTATGGCTACACCTTC. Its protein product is CASSLTGANYGYTF.

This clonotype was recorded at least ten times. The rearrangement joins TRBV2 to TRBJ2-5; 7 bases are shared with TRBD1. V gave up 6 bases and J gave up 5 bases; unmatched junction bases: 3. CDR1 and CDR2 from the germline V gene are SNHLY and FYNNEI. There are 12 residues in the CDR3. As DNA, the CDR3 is TGTGCCAGCAGCTACAGGGGTGAGACCCAGTACTTC. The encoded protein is CASSYRGETQYF.

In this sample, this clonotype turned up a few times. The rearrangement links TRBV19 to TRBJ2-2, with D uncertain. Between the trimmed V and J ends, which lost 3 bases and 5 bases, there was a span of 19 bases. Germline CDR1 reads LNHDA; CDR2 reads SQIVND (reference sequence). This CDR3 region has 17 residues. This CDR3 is CASSIPRTLTPTGELFF. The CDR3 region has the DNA TGTGCCAGTAGTATTCCCCGGACCCTCACACCTACCGGGGAGCTGTTTTTT.